Below, 19 T cell receptor beta chains from the same sample are listed, as sequenced in a study of OX40 agonist ivuxolimab in advanced cancers. Sequenced by immunoSEQ multiplex PCR; TCRdb stores in-frame clones only, minus some. The repertoire holds fewer than 65,000 clones, with roughly nine tenths as singletons. This specimen was CD4+ or CD8+ T cells sorted from blood, taken in a trial of the OX40 agonist ivuxolimab. The receptors shown here come from an adult with an advanced solid tumor such as melanoma, head and neck, liver or kidney cancer.

J is TRBJ2-1 and V is TRBV5-6; 8 bases are a match to TRBD2. The CDR3 extends over 14 amino acids. Trimming cost V 4 bases and J 9 bases; bases outside gene matches: 9. Per the germline V gene, CDR1 is SGHDT and CDR2 is YYEEEE. The CDR3 is CASSPGVAGSEQFF. The CDR3 nucleotides read TGTGCCAGCAGCCCCGGGGTAGCGGGGTCTGAGCAGTTCTTC.

The chain joins TRBV27 to TRBJ1-1; D call uncertain. Trimming left V 5 bases short and J 0 bases short, with 7 bases between. This CDR3 contains 13 residues. Germline V CDR1 and CDR2: MNHEY, SMNVEV (reference sequence). CDR3 nucleotide sequence: TGTGCCAGCAGTCCCTACTTGAACACTGAAGCTTTCTTT. This gives the protein CASSPYLNTEAFF.

The CDR3, as DNA: TGTGCCAGCAGCCCAGGAGCAACTAATGAAAAACTGTTTTTT. This gives the protein CASSPGATNEKLFF. The chain couples TRBV7-9 to TRBJ1-4, with D uncertain. V was pared by 5 bases and J by 0 bases, with 7 bases between. CDR3 length equals 14 residues. Looked up from germline, CDR1 is SEHNR and CDR2 is FQNEAQ (reference sequence).

The rearrangement uses TRBV19 and TRBJ2-7; 9 positions match TRBD1. J lost 5 bases, V lost 4 bases, and 6 bases had no gene match. The CDR3 runs to 14 residues. Germline values: CDR1 LNHDA, CDR2 SQIVND (reference sequence). As DNA, the CDR3 is TGTGCCAGTAGTAAACAGGGGGCGAGTAACGAGCAGTACTTC. Its protein product is CASSKQGASNEQYF. Full variable domain (rest looked up from reference TRBV19 and TRBJ2-7): DGGITQSPKYLFRKEGQNVTLSCEQNLNHDAMYWYRQDPGQGLRLIYYSQIVNDFQKGDIAEGYSVSREKKESFPLTVTSAQKNPTAFYLCASSKQGASNEQYFGPGTRLTVT.

The chain combines TRBV15 with TRBJ1-4; 9 bases are a match to TRBD1. There are 16 residues in the CDR3. Losses at the gene ends were 8 bases for V and 4 bases for J; bases not matched to a gene: 11. CDR1 and CDR2 from the germline V gene are LNHNV and YYDKDF (reference sequence). For the CDR3, the DNA is TGTGCCACCTCGGACAGGGGCTTTGTGGATAATGAAAAACTGTTTTTT. This encodes CATSDRGFVDNEKLFF.

The table lists this clone with a count of one. The chain recombines TRBV5-6 with TRBJ1-5; D might be TRBD1 (5 bases). V was clipped by 4 bases and J by 4 bases, with 12 bases between them. The germline V gene encodes CDR1 SGHDT and CDR2 YYEEEE. CDR3 size: 14 residues. CDR3 DNA: TGTGCCAGCAGCGTAGAGGGGTGGAATCAGCCCCAGCATTTT. Residues: CASSVEGWNQPQHF.

This clone was observed a handful of times. The CDR3 region is CASSLGSGLAAYEQYF. The DNA for the CDR3 is TGCGCCAGCAGCTTGGGGTCCGGACTAGCGGCTTACGAGCAGTACTTC. V and J are TRBV5-1 and TRBJ2-7, with 10 bases fitting TRBD2. The germline gives CDR1 SGHRS, CDR2 YFSETQ. The trim removed 0 bases at V and 4 bases at J, leaving 7 bases unmatched. CDR3 length equals 16 residues.

About this clone itself: Mismatch with germline at one junction end may stem from a read error. The CDR3 nucleotides are TGCAGCGCCCTAGGGCAGGGGACAATCCAATTC. It specifies CSALGQGTIQF. This rearrangement joins TRBV29-1 to TRBJ1-2; tentatively, D is TRBD1 (6 bases). This CDR3 has 11 residues. Germline CDR1 is SQVTM and CDR2 is ANQGSEA.

The V gene is TRBV27, the J gene TRBJ2-7, with a tentative D call TRBD2 (5 bases). The CDR3 sequence is 15 residues long. From germline, CDR1 is MNHEY and CDR2 SMNVEV (reference sequence). V was pared by 2 bases and J by 2 bases, with 13 bases between. The CDR3, as DNA: TGTGCCAGCAGTTTAGGGCTAGCAGATGCCTACGAGCAGTACTTC. It encodes CASSLGLADAYEQYF.

V usage is TRBV11-2 and J usage is TRBJ2-7; no firm D call. The CDR3 contains 13 residues. V dropped 0 bases and J dropped 0 bases, with 3 bases sitting between them. CDR1 SGHAT and CDR2 FQNNGV come from the germline V gene. The CDR3 DNA reads TGTGCCAGCAGCTTAGAAAACTCCTACGAGCAGTACTTC. It specifies CASSLENSYEQYF.

The chain joins TRBV19 to TRBJ2-1, with 9 nucleotides matching TRBD2. The CDR3 is 16 amino acids. CDR1 and CDR2 from the germline V gene are LNHDA and SQIVND (reference sequence). The V segment lost 3 bases and the J segment 6 bases; nucleotides outside the gene matches: 9. The CDR3: CASSIRAGGLSNEQFF. CDR3 nucleotide sequence: TGTGCCAGTAGTATCCGAGCGGGGGGCCTCTCCAATGAGCAGTTCTTC. Full variable domain (remainder filled in from reference TRBV19 and TRBJ2-1): DGGITQSPKYLFRKEGQNVTLSCEQNLNHDAMYWYRQDPGQGLRLIYYSQIVNDFQKGDIAEGYSVSREKKESFPLTVTSAQKNPTAFYLCASSIRAGGLSNEQFFGPGTRLTVL.

This rearrangement joins TRBV29-1 to TRBJ2-2; D uncertain. The V gene's germline CDR1 is SQVTM and CDR2 ANQGSEA. The V end lost 7 bases, the J end lost 6 bases, and 6 bases lay between the germline ends. CDR3 length: 10 residues. CDR3 nucleotides: TGCAGCGCCCTCGCCGGGGAGCTGTTTTTT. It yields the protein CSALAGELFF.

This chain joins TRBV19 and TRBJ2-1, with D hard to call. V lost 1 base to trimming and J lost 8 bases, with 9 bases between them. The CDR3 contains 13 residues. Germline V CDR1 and CDR2: LNHDA, SQIVND (reference sequence). The DNA for the CDR3 is TGTGCCAGTAGTATAGTGGGCAGCGATGAGCAGTTCTTC. It translates to CASSIVGSDEQFF.

This rearrangement joins TRBV6-6 to TRBJ2-3, with D unresolved. Germline CDR1 is MNHNY and CDR2 is SVGAGI (reference sequence). Between the trimmed V and J ends, which lost 5 bases and 9 bases, there was a span of 12 bases. This CDR3 spans 12 amino acids. The CDR3 DNA sequence: TGTGCCAGCAGTCCGGTTGTGGGAACGCAGTATTTT. Amino acid sequence: CASSPVVGTQYF.

This clone was recorded a few times. The chain is built from TRBV18 and TRBJ2-3; 8 nucleotides agree with TRBD2. The CDR3 has 17 residues. CDR1 and CDR2 from the germline V gene are KGHSH and LQKENI. The ends lost 2 bases at V and 1 base at J; junction bases unmatched: 8. CDR3 residues: CASSPGTLRGGTDTQYF. The CDR3 nucleotides read TGTGCCAGCTCACCAGGTACTCTGCGGGGGGGCACAGATACGCAGTATTTT. Filled out from reference TRBV18 and TRBJ2-3, the complete variable domain reads NAGVMQNPRHLVRRRGQEARLRCSPMKGHSHVYWYRQLPEEGLKFMVYLQKENIIDESGMPKERFSAEFPKEGPSILRIQQVVRGDSAAYFCASSPGTLRGGTDTQYFGPGTRLTVL.

To note about this clone: Germline and junction disagree at one end, which may indicate a read error. This rearrangement joins TRBV5-3 to TRBJ2-7; possibly TRBD1 for D (5 bases). TRBV5-3 belongs to the ORF category, with a function that is uncertain. The CDR3 totals 14 residues. CDR3 sequence reads: CASSLVGDSYEQYF. The CDR3 DNA is TGTGCCAGCAGCTTGGTAGGGGACTCCTACGAGCAGTACTTC.

This chain joins TRBV28 and TRBJ1-1; tentatively, D is TRBD1 (6 bases). The CDR3 covers 12 residues. The germline V gene encodes CDR1 MDHEN and CDR2 SYDVKM. The germline V and J ends were trimmed by 3 bases and 7 bases, with 9 bases remaining between them. The CDR3 reads CASSFRGGEAFF. CDR3 bases: TGTGCCAGCAGTTTTAGGGGGGGTGAAGCTTTCTTT. Looking up the rest from reference TRBV28 and TRBJ1-1 gives the full variable domain: DVKVTQSSRYLVKRTGEKVFLECVQDMDHENMFWYRQDPGLGLRLIYFSYDVKMKEKGDIPEGYSVSREKKERFSLILESASTNQTSMYLCASSFRGGEAFFGQGTRLTVV.

The rearrangement links TRBV11-3 to TRBJ2-3; D is ambiguous. V was trimmed by 4 bases and J by 4 bases, leaving 9 bases between them. Germline CDR1 is SGHNT and CDR2 is YENEEA. The CDR3 contains 13 residues. The CDR3 bases are TGTGCCAGCAGCTCATATGGGGCAGATACGCAGTATTTT. Its protein is CASSSYGADTQYF.

The rearrangement links TRBV5-6 to TRBJ2-1, with 9 bases identical to TRBD1. The V gene end was trimmed by 1 base and the J gene end by 4 bases; junction bases not matched to a gene: 3. Looked up from germline, CDR1 is SGHDT and CDR2 is YYEEEE. The CDR3 consists of 15 residues. The CDR3 region has the DNA TGTGCCAGCAGCTTGAGGACAGGGGAGTACAATGAGCAGTTCTTC. It specifies CASSLRTGEYNEQFF.